This T cell receptor (beta chain) comes out of a study of cytomegalovirus exposure and HLA in healthy donors. Unmatched junction bases numbered 5, after V lost 8 bases and J lost 4 bases. The germline gives CDR1 SNHLY, CDR2 FYNNEI. This CDR3 is 14 amino acids long. The method was immunoSEQ multiplex PCR; TCRdb's version includes in-frame clones alone and lacks a portion of them. This table holds fewer than 55,000 clones, about 90% found once. Source material: PBMCs. The chain employs TRBV2 and TRBJ2-7; 13 bases agree with TRBD2. This TCR was sampled from a man younger than 35 in good health and CMV-seronegative. CDR3 sequence (DNA): TGTGCCAGCCTACCGGGACTAGCGGGGTACGAGCAGTACTTC. It specifies CASLPGLAGYEQYF.